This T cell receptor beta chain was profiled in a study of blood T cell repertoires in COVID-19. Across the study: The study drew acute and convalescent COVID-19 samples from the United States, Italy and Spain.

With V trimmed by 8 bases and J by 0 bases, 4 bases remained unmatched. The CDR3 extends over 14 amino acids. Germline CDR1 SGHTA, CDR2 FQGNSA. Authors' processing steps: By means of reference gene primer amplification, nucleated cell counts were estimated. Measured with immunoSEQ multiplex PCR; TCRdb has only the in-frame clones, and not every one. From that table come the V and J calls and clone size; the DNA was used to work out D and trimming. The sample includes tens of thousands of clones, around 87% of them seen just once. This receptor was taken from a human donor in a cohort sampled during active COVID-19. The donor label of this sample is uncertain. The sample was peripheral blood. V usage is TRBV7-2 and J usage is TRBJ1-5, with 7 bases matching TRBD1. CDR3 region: CASETGLSNQPQHF. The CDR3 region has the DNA TGTGCCAGCGAGACAGGGCTTAGCAATCAGCCCCAGCATTTT.